The source of this T cell receptor (beta chain) is a study of T-cell reconstitution after alpha-beta-depleted transplantation in children. Construction of the TCRbeta library involved unique molecular identifiers. MiXCR, run by TCRdb on the PCR reads, gives a single entry per CDR3 protein. This table holds about 470,000 distinct CDR3 sequences, roughly 44% found once. The ends lost 4 bases at V and 10 bases at J; junction bases unmatched: 7. Germline V gene data show CDR1 as SGHVS and CDR2 as FQNEAQ. The CDR3 runs 15 residues. General study results and limits: Several hundred expanded graft clones reportedly were the source of alpha-beta T cells about two months after transplant.

This clonotype occurred once. As yet, its antigen is unknown. Sequences were derived from PBMCs, sampled before TCRalphabeta/CD19-depleted stem cell transplant. The TCR comes from a girl aged 2 to 10 with aplastic anemia, due to receive a stem cell transplant. The gene calls are TRBV7-8 and TRBJ2-1; 13 nucleotides line up with TRBD2. CDR3 sequence (DNA): TGTGCCAGCAGCTCCACTAGCGGGGGGGCCTTAGAGCAGTTCTTC. It translates to CASSSTSGGALEQFF.